A selection of T cell receptor beta chains follows, all from one sample in a study of shared clonotypes between healthy human individuals. Clones were read by immunoSEQ multiplex PCR, and TCRdb kept only the in-frame ones, dropping some. The sample comprises 2 million to 3 million clones, more than 85% of which are singletons, and roughly 0.39% rests with the top ten. Sequencing used naive CD4+ T cells from PBMCs. The receptors come from a man aged 18 to 29 in good health. Some clones in this sample may be carry-over from other donors' samples. The CDR3 runs from the conserved cysteine through the conserved F or W. The D gene is left open where the match is weak.

d_call	v_call	j_call	cdr3_aa	cdr3_nt
TRBD1	TRBV9	TRBJ1-3	CASSSQQGAAGNTIYF	TGTGCCAGCAGCTCTCAACAGGGGGCCGCTGGAAACACCATATATTTT
NA	TRBV7-3	TRBJ2-1	CASSLTRDHEQFF	TGTGCCAGCAGCTTAACGCGGGATCACGAGCAGTTCTTC
NA	TRBV5-1	TRBJ2-7	CASSFVTGSYEQYF	TGCGCCAGCAGCTTTGTGACGGGCTCCTACGAGCAGTACTTC
NA	TRBV18	TRBJ2-7	CASSHTGEGYEQYF	TGTGCCAGCTCACACACAGGGGAGGGCTACGAGCAGTACTTC
NA	TRBV4-2	TRBJ1-2	CASRPRGAGGYGYTF	TGTGCCAGCCGACCTCGGGGTGCTGGGGGTTATGGCTACACCTTC
TRBD1	TRBV5-1	TRBJ1-2	CASSPISGTGYGYTF	TGCGCCAGCAGCCCAATTTCCGGGACAGGGTATGGCTACACCTTC
TRBD1	TRBV5-1	TRBJ2-6	CASSPWGQGTSGANVLTF	TGCGCCAGCAGCCCTTGGGGACAGGGGACCTCTGGGGCCAACGTCCTGACTTTC
TRBD2	TRBV28	TRBJ2-3	CASSLSPLAGGPLSDTQYF	TGTGCCAGCAGTTTATCCCCACTAGCGGGAGGGCCGTTATCAGATACGCAGTATTTT
TRBD2	TRBV9	TRBJ2-2	CASSKGTISTGELFF	TGTGCCAGCAGCAAGGGGACTATCTCCACCGGGGAGCTGTTTTTT
NA	TRBV15	TRBJ2-7	CATSRDPRYEQYF	TGTGCCACCAGCAGAGATCCGAGATACGAGCAGTACTTC
TRBD1	TRBV5-4	TRBJ2-1	CASSPGQGSYNEQFF	TGTGCCAGCAGCCCGGGACAGGGGTCCTACAATGAGCAGTTCTTC
TRBD2	TRBV28	TRBJ2-2	CASSSSGYTGELFF	TGTGCCAGCAGTTCTAGCGGGTACACCGGGGAGCTGTTTTTT